The 16 T cell receptor beta chains reported below all come from one sample, sequenced in a study of blood T cells in healthy people across ages. Sample-barcoded 5' priming and a J-beta primer mix drove a second PCR of about 6 to 12 cycles. TCRdb re-called the 5' RACE reads through MiXCR, storing one row per CDR3 protein. This table holds roughly 680,000 distinct CDR3 sequences, 52% found once. What was sequenced was blood. The receptor source for this set is a woman of 80 years or more in good health.

This clonotype occurred many times. Here the CDR3 reads CSARRTLSAETQYF. DNA for the CDR3: TGCAGTGCTAGGCGGACCCTATCAGCGGAGACCCAGTACTTC. The V and J genes are TRBV20-1 and TRBJ2-5; D is unclear. The CDR3 runs 14 residues. Per germline, CDR1 DFQATT and CDR2 SNEGSKA (reference sequence). Trimming removed 3 bases from V and 5 bases from J, with 16 bases in between.

Of note for this clonotype: This may stem from a read error, because a much larger clone lies one nucleotide away. The V call is TRBV29-1, the J call TRBJ2-3; the match to TRBD2 covers 7 bases. The CDR3 is 14 amino acids. The junction had 10 bases not matched to a gene; V was cut back by 5 bases and J by 5 bases. The germline gives CDR1 SQVTM, CDR2 ANQGSEA. The CDR3 nucleotides are TGCAGCGTTAAAGGGAGCGGGGTAAAAGATACGCAGTATTTT. Protein sequence: CSVKGSGVKDTQYF.

This clonotype showed up many times. The rearrangement links TRBV4-1 to TRBJ2-3, with D perhaps TRBD1 or TRBD2 (5 bases each). Trimming left V 4 bases short and J 0 bases short, with 23 bases between. The CDR3 spans 19 residues. Germline CDR1 is MGHRA and CDR2 is YSYEKL. CDR3 coding DNA: TGCGCCAGCAGCCCAGGGCTCGGGGCCACCCTAAGAAGCACAGATACGCAGTATTTT. Translation gives CASSPGLGATLRSTDTQYF.

This clonotype was counted at least ten times. The chain is built from TRBV11-2 and TRBJ2-1; D is unclear. Germline V gene data show CDR1 as SGHAT and CDR2 as FQNNGV. The V end was cut by 5 bases, the J end by 3 bases, with 14 bases between. There are 15 residues in the CDR3. The CDR3 sequence: CASSRSGPYYNEQFF. As DNA, the CDR3 is TGTGCCAGCAGCCGGTCCGGGCCCTACTACAATGAGCAGTTCTTC.

The genes are TRBV11-2 and TRBJ1-2; unclear D gene. The length of the CDR3 is 15 residues. Germline CDR1 and CDR2: SGHAT and FQNNGV. V was clipped by 0 bases and J by 2 bases, with 10 bases between them. CDR3 region: CASSLELLGNYGYTF. For the CDR3, the DNA is TGTGCCAGCAGCTTAGAACTTTTGGGGAACTATGGCTACACCTTC.

The V and J genes are TRBV5-1 and TRBJ2-1, with D perhaps matching TRBD1 (6 bases). Germline V gene lookup returns CDR1 SGHRS and CDR2 YFSETQ. The CDR3 has 15 residues. V lost 2 bases, J lost 4 bases, and 13 bases lay in between. The CDR3 sequence: CASSLADSPYNEQFF. The CDR3, as DNA: TGCGCCAGCAGCTTAGCGGACAGTCCTTACAATGAGCAGTTCTTC.

The rearrangement uses TRBV5-1 and TRBJ2-5; D remains ambiguous. CDR3 size: 16 residues. Trimming cost V 4 bases and J 5 bases, with 21 bases left between them. Germline V CDR1 and CDR2: SGHRS, YFSETQ. For the CDR3, the DNA is TGCGCCAGCAGCCTTCATGTAGGATTATCGCTGGAGACCCAGTACTTC. It translates to CASSLHVGLSLETQYF.

With respect to this clonotype: Germline is not matched at one junction end, which may reflect a read error. The V call is TRBV12-3 or TRBV12-4, the J call TRBJ2-4; the D is unclear. The CDR3 loop spans 13 amino acids. CDR3 nucleotide sequence: TGTGCCAGCAGTTTTACGGCCAGAAACATTCAGTACTTC. Its translation is CASSFTARNIQYF.

The V call is TRBV29-1, the J call TRBJ2-5; D gene unclear. The J call may be incorrect, as the DNA end agrees better with TRBJ2-7. Germline CDR1 is SQVTM and CDR2 is ANQGSEA. This CDR3 spans 13 amino acids. The CDR3 DNA reads TGCAGCGTTGAAGAACAGAACGCCTACGAGCAGTACTTC. As protein: CSVEEQNAYEQYF.

V is TRBV7-6 and J is TRBJ2-5; 10 bases are shared with TRBD2. V lost 1 base to trimming and J lost 2 bases; unmatched junction nucleotides: 7. Germline CDR1 is SGHVS and CDR2 is FNYEAQ. The CDR3 is 17 amino acids. CDR3 loop: CASSLEASGGPQETQYF. As DNA, the CDR3 is TGTGCCAGCAGCTTAGAGGCTAGCGGGGGACCGCAAGAGACCCAGTACTTC.

The table lists this clonotype with many counts. The rearrangement links TRBV5-1 to TRBJ1-2, with no clear D. The CDR3 covers 14 residues. Trimming shortened V by 4 bases and J by 3 bases, and 13 bases separated the two germline ends. Germline lookup yields CDR1 SGHRS and CDR2 YFSETQ. The CDR3 coding sequence is TGCGCCAGCAGCGACCGGCCGGACCACTATGGCTACACCTTC. Amino acid sequence: CASSDRPDHYGYTF.

For this clonotype: A read error may explain this, as a much larger clone is one base away. The chain links TRBV20-1 to TRBJ2-1; D gene ambiguous. Trimming took off 7 bases at V and 6 bases at J, with 7 bases between the two ends. This CDR3 is 10 amino acids long. Germline V gene lookup returns CDR1 DFQATT and CDR2 SNEGSKA (reference sequence). Here the CDR3 reads CSVTFNEQFF. The CDR3 region has the DNA TGCAGTGTCACCTTCAATGAGCAGTTCTTC.

This clonotype occurred a few times. The junction and the germline gene differ at one end; a read error may be behind it. The J gene is TRBJ2-3, the V gene TRBV30, with 10 bases that match TRBD2. Germline CDR1 and CDR2: GTSNPN and SVGIG (reference sequence). The CDR3 sequence is 14 residues long. CDR3 protein: CAWRLAGSTGTQYF. The CDR3 nucleotides read TGTGCCTGGAGACTAGCGGGGTCCACAGGTACGCAGTATTTT.

This clonotype was observed many times. The gene calls are TRBV12-3 or TRBV12-4 and TRBJ1-2, with TRBD1 matching over 8 bases. Trimming took 6 bases from V and 8 from J; bases not matched to a gene: 14. The CDR3 runs 15 residues. The CDR3 DNA reads TGTGCCAGCAGCTGGGGGTGGCAGGGGGCGCGAGGCTACACCTTC. Translating gives CASSWGWQGARGYTF.

The rearrangement joins TRBV27 to TRBJ2-1; 11 positions agree with TRBD1. The ends lost 8 bases at V and 7 bases at J; junction bases unmatched: 10. Per the germline V gene, CDR1 is MNHEY and CDR2 is SMNVEV (reference sequence). CDR3 length: 15 amino acids. The CDR3 sequence is CASRQGGTGGNEQFF. The CDR3 DNA reads TGTGCCAGCCGGCAAGGTGGGACAGGGGGTAATGAGCAGTTCTTC.

The chain links TRBV20-1 to TRBJ1-6; no firm D call. Germline V gene sequence: CDR1 DFQATT, CDR2 SNEGSKA (reference sequence). Trimming shortened V by 0 bases and J by 2 bases, and 8 bases separated the two germline ends. The length of the CDR3 is 15 residues. The CDR3 spells CSARDLDTYNSPLHF. The CDR3 coding sequence is TGCAGTGCTAGAGATCTCGACACCTATAATTCACCCCTCCACTTT.